This T cell receptor (beta chain) was obtained from a study of shared clonotypes between healthy human individuals. Measured with immunoSEQ multiplex PCR; TCRdb has only the in-frame clones, and not every one. The profile covers about 1 million clones, with about 80% appearing a single time and approximately 1.5% taken by the ten largest. The CDR3 contains 15 residues. Germline V gene data show CDR1 as MNHNS and CDR2 as SASEGT. The V end was cut by 2 bases, the J end by 4 bases, with 11 bases between. Partitioning of CD4+ cells yielded a CD45RA+ naive subset and a CD45RA-negative memory subset. The J gene is TRBJ1-4, the V gene TRBV6-1; D not certain. Sequencing used memory CD4+ T cells sorted from blood. The sample's subset: CD45RA-negative fraction. The TCR originated in a man aged 18 to 29 in good health. This chain's CDR3 is CASSESGNYNEKLFF. CDR3 coding DNA: TGTGCCAGCAGTGAATCCGGGAATTATAATGAAAAACTGTTTTTT.